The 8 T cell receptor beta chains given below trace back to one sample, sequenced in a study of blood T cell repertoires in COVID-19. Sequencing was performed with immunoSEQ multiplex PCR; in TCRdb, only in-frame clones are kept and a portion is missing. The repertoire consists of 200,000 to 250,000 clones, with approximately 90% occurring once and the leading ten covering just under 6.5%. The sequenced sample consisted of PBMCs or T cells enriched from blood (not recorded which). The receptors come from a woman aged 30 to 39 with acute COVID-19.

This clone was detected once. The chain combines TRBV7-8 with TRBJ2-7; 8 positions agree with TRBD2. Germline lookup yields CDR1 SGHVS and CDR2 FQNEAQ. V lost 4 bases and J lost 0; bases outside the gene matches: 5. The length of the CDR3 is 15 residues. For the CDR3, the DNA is TGTGCCAGCAGCTCACTAGCGGCCAGCTCCTACGAGCAGTACTTC. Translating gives CASSSLAASSYEQYF.

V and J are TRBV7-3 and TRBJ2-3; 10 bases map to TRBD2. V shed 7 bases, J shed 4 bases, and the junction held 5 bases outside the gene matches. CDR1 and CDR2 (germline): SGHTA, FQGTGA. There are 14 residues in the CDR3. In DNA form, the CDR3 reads TGTGCCAGCAAGTCTAGCGGGGGTGCAGATACGCAGTATTTT. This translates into CASKSSGGADTQYF.

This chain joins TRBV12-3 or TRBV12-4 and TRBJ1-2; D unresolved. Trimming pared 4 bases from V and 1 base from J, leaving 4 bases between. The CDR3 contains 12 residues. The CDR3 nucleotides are TGTGCCAGCAGTTCAGATAACTATGGCTACACCTTC. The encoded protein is CASSSDNYGYTF.

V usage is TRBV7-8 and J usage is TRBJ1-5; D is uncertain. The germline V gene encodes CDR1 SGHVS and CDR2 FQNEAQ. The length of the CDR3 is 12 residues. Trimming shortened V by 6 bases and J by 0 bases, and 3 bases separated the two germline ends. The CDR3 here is CASSLSNQPQHF. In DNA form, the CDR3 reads TGTGCCAGCAGTCTTAGCAATCAGCCCCAGCATTTT.

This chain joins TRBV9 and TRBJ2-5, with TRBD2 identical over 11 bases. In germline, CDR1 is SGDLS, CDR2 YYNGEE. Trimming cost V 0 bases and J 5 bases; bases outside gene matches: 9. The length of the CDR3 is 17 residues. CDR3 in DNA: TGTGCCAGCAGCGTAGGATCGCTAGCGGGGGGCCGGGAGACCCAGTACTTC. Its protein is CASSVGSLAGGRETQYF.

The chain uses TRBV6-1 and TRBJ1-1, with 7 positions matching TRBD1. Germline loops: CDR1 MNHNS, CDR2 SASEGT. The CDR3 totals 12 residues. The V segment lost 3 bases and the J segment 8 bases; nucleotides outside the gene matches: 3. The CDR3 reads CASSERQGEAFF. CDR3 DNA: TGTGCCAGCAGTGAGCGACAGGGAGAAGCTTTCTTT.

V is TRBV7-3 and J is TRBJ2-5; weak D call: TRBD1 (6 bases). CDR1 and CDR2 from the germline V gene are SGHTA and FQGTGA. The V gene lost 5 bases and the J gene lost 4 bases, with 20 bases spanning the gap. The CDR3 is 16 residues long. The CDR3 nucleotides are TGTGCCAGCAGCCCAGCCCCCAAACAGGGACGAGAGACCCAGTACTTC. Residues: CASSPAPKQGRETQYF.

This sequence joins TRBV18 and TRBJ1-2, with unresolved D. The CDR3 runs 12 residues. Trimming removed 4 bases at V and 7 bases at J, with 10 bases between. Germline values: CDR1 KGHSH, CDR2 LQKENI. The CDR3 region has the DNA TGTGCCAGCTCACTTATGGGAGGTGGCTACACCTTC. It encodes CASSLMGGGYTF.